These 4 T cell receptor beta chains were all obtained from the same sample, sequenced in a study of patients and donors after allogeneic stem cell transplantation. Each CDR3 protein is one row after TCRdb ran MiXCR on the RT-PCR reads. The repertoire holds hundreds of thousands of distinct CDR3 sequences, with 16% as singletons. Material: blood, either unsorted or a sorted T cell fraction (not recorded which). The receptors come from a human donor who was either an allogeneic HSCT recipient or a stem cell or donor lymphocyte infusion donor (not recorded which). It is not recorded whose cells these are; they may come from a transplant donor.

The chain employs TRBV7-6 and TRBJ2-7, with D unclear. Germline values: CDR1 SGHVS, CDR2 FNYEAQ. This CDR3 comprises 15 residues. V was trimmed by 3 bases and J by 7 bases, leaving 19 bases between them. CDR3 nucleotide sequence: TGTGCCAGCAGCTTTGCCGCGACACCTGAGAGGGAGCAGTACTTC. It translates to CASSFAATPEREQYF.

The CDR3 nucleotides are TGCAGTGCGCCCGGAGCAACTAATGAAAAACTGTTTTTT. Residues: CSAPGATNEKLFF. The rearrangement links TRBV20-1 to TRBJ1-4, with D unresolved. The CDR3 runs 13 residues. CDR1 and CDR2 from the germline V gene are DFQATT and SNEGSKA (reference sequence). Trimming shortened V by 6 bases and J by 0 bases, and 8 bases separated the two germline ends.

This clonotype has only a few counts. The chain recombines TRBV24-1 with TRBJ1-2; no clear D. The CDR3 extends over 13 amino acids. Trimming removed 3 bases from V and 1 base from J, with 5 bases in between. The germline V gene encodes CDR1 KGHDR and CDR2 SFDVKD. The CDR3 loop reads CATSDKVNYGYTF. In nucleotides, the CDR3 is TGTGCCACCAGTGATAAGGTTAACTATGGCTACACCTTC.

This clonotype was detected only a few times. The chain carries TRBV12-3 or TRBV12-4 and TRBJ1-2; a possible D gene is TRBD1 (6 bases). V was pared by 2 bases and J by 6 bases, with 10 bases between. The CDR3 sequence is 13 residues long. The CDR3 spells CASSLRTVDGYTF. Here the CDR3 DNA reads TGTGCCAGCAGTTTAAGGACAGTAGATGGCTACACCTTC.